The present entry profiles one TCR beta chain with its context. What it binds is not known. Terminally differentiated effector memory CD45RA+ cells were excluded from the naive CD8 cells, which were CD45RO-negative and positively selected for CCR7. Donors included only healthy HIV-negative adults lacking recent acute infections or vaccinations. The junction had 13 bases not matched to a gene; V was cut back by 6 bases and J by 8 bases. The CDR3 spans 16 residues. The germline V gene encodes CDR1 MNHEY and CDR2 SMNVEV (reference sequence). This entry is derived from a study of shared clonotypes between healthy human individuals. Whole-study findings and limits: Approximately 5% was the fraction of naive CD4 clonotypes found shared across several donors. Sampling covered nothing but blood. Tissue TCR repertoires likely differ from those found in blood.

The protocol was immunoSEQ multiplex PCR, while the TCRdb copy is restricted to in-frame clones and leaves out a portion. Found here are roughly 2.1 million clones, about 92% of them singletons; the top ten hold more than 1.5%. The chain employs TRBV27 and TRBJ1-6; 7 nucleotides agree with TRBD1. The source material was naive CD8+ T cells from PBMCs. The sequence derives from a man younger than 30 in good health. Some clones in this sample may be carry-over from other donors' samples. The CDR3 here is CASRYRQGLVDSPLHF. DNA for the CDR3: TGTGCCAGCAGATACCGACAGGGATTAGTTGATTCACCCCTCCACTTT.